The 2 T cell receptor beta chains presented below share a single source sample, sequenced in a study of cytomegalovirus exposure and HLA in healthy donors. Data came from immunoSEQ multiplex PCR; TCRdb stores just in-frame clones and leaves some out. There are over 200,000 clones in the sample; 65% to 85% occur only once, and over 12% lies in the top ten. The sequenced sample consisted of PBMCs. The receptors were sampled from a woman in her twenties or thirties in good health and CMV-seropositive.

CDR3 region: CASSDLGNTIYF. The CDR3 region has the DNA TGTGCCAGCAGTGATCTTGGGAACACCATATATTTT. The V gene is TRBV2, the J gene TRBJ1-3; no definite D call. Germline V gene lookup returns CDR1 SNHLY and CDR2 FYNNEI. Between the trimmed V and J ends, which lost 3 bases and 7 bases, there was a span of 7 bases. The CDR3 totals 12 residues.

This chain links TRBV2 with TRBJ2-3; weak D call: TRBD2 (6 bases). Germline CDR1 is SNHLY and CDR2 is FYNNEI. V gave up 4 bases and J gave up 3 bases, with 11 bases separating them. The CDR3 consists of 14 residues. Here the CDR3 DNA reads TGTGCCAGCAGTGGTGGGAGGAGGACAGATACGCAGTATTTT. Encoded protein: CASSGGRRTDTQYF.